One sample yielded the 7 T cell receptor beta chains listed below, sequenced in a study of blood T cell repertoires in COVID-19 (dated by TCRdb to the early 2020s). The library relied on the immunoSEQ multiplex PCR assay. TCRdb obtained this table from immuneACCESS and retained in-frame rearrangements with V and J assigned. These tables miss some clones; where compared with another copy, unresolved V genes account for less than half of the shortfall, and the remainder is unexplained. The sample table records 280,000 or so clones; around 89% of these occur just once. The ten largest account for approximately 7% of the sample. The specimen sequenced was peripheral blood. Source of these receptors: a woman between 25 and 40 years old who had recovered from COVID-19.

This clone appeared a few times. The chain is built from TRBV11-3 and TRBJ1-1; D uncertain. The CDR3 has 14 residues. Deletions cut 1 base from V and 0 bases from J, with 6 bases between. The germline gives CDR1 SGHNT, CDR2 YENEEA. The CDR3 DNA is TGTGCCAGCAGCTTAGCTAGAATGAACACTGAAGCTTTCTTT. Protein product: CASSLARMNTEAFF. Based on the CDR3 plus reference TRBV11-3 and TRBJ1-1, the full variable domain is EAGVVQSPRYKIIEKKQPVAFWCNPISGHNTLYWYLQNLGQGPELLIRYENEEAVDDSQLPKDRFSAERLKGVDSTLKIQPAELGDSAVYLCASSLARMNTEAFFGQGTRLTVV.

This chain joins TRBV11-2 and TRBJ1-4; perhaps TRBD1 as D (6 bases). The CDR3 consists of 14 residues. The V gene lost 5 bases and the J gene lost 8 bases, with 15 bases spanning the gap. In germline, CDR1 is SGHAT, CDR2 FQNNGV. The CDR3 region is CASSLTGPAEKLFF. Written as DNA, the CDR3 is TGTGCCAGCAGCCTCACAGGGCCTGCCGAAAAACTGTTTTTT. The variable domain in full, with the rest retrieved from reference TRBV11-2 and TRBJ1-4, is EAGVAQSPRYKIIEKRQSVAFWCNPISGHATLYWYQQILGQGPKLLIQFQNNGVVDDSQLPKDRFSAERLKGVDSTLKIQPAKLEDSAVYLCASSLTGPAEKLFFGSGTQLSVL.

The V call is TRBV18, the J call TRBJ2-1; D might be TRBD1 (6 bases). V lost 3 bases to trimming and J lost 2 bases, with 14 bases between them. The CDR3 runs to 16 residues. Looked up from germline, CDR1 is KGHSH and CDR2 is LQKENI. The CDR3 nucleotides read TGTGCCAGCTCACCCAGGGCGACAGGTACCTACAATGAGCAGTTCTTC. It yields the protein CASSPRATGTYNEQFF.

V gene TRBV28 combines with J gene TRBJ2-2, with D possibly TRBD2 on 6 matching bases. The CDR3 runs to 14 residues. From germline, CDR1 is MDHEN and CDR2 SYDVKM. V lost 6 bases to trimming and J lost 6 bases, with 14 bases between them. For the CDR3, the DNA is TGTGCCAGCAGCGCCATTGGGGGGTCCGGGGAGCTGTTTTTT. It encodes CASSAIGGSGELFF. The variable domain in full, completed from reference TRBV28 and TRBJ2-2, reads DVKVTQSSRYLVKRTGEKVFLECVQDMDHENMFWYRQDPGLGLRLIYFSYDVKMKEKGDIPEGYSVSREKKERFSLILESASTNQTSMYLCASSAIGGSGELFFGEGSRLTVL.

The J gene is TRBJ2-3, the V gene TRBV28; a weak D match, TRBD1 (6 bases). The CDR3 is made up of 13 amino acids. The germline gives CDR1 MDHEN, CDR2 SYDVKM. Trimming stripped 8 bases from V and 0 bases from J, with 9 bases between. The CDR3 loop reads CASGQGSTDTQYF. CDR3 DNA sequence: TGTGCCAGCGGGCAGGGGAGCACAGATACGCAGTATTTT.

This clone was seen a few times. The gene calls are TRBV7-9 and TRBJ1-2, with D uncertain. The V and J ends lost 1 base and 8 bases respectively, with 5 bases between them. The CDR3 contains 11 residues. CDR1 SEHNR and CDR2 FQNEAQ come from the germline V gene (reference sequence). The CDR3 is CASSLVGGYTF. CDR3 nucleotides: TGTGCCAGCAGCTTAGTGGGCGGCTACACCTTC.

The chain uses TRBV2 and TRBJ2-3; no reliable D call. Germline V gene lookup returns CDR1 SNHLY and CDR2 FYNNEI. This CDR3 comprises 15 residues. Trimming pared 2 bases from V and 2 bases from J, leaving 11 bases between. CDR3 sequence (DNA): TGTGCCAGCAGTGAAAACCCCGGTGCCACAGATACGCAGTATTTT. This encodes CASSENPGATDTQYF.